This TCR beta chain was identified during a study of spatial heterogeneity in lung cancer. Study-wide context: The count of detected beta-chain sequences consistently exceeded that of alpha-chain sequences. Findings and limits, study-wide: Ubiquitous and regional nonsynonymous mutation counts were tracked by ubiquitous and regional expanded TCR counts, respectively. Intratumoral expanded alpha and beta TCR counts were found to track tumor mutation counts. The authors estimated that 5.5% to 9% of tumor T cells were covered for alpha chains and about 12% for beta chains.

Each CDR3 protein is one row after TCRdb ran MiXCR on the 5' RACE reads. The sample holds about 9,800 distinct CDR3 sequences; about 54% are singletons and the top ten take 25% to 30%. V was shortened by 11 bases and J by 1 base, with 8 bases between the two germline ends. The CDR3 is made up of 11 amino acids. As for time point: sample taken at primary tumor resection. This clonotype was observed a handful of times. The antigen is undetermined. This receptor was identified in a female donor with early-stage non-small cell lung cancer. The V call is TRBV12-3 or TRBV12-4, the J call TRBJ1-1; tentatively, D is TRBD1 (5 bases). The source material was lung tumor tissue, sampled at surgery. The CDR3 nucleotides read TGTGCCTACAGGAAGAACACTGAAGCTTTCTTT. It encodes CAYRKNTEAFF.